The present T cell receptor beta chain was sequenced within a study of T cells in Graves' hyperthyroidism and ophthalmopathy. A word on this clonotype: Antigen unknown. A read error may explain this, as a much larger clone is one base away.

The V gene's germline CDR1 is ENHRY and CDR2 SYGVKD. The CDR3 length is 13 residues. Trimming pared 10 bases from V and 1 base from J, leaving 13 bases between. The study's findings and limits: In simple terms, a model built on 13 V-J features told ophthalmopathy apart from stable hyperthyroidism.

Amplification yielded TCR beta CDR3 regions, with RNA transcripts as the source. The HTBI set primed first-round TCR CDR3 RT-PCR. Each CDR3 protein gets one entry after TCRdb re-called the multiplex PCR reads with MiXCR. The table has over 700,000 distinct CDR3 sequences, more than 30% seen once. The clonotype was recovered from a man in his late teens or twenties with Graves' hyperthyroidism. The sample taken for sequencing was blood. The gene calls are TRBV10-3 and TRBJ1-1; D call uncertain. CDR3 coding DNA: TGTGCCACCACGGCCACTCAGAACACTGAAGCTTTCTTT. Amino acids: CATTATQNTEAFF.